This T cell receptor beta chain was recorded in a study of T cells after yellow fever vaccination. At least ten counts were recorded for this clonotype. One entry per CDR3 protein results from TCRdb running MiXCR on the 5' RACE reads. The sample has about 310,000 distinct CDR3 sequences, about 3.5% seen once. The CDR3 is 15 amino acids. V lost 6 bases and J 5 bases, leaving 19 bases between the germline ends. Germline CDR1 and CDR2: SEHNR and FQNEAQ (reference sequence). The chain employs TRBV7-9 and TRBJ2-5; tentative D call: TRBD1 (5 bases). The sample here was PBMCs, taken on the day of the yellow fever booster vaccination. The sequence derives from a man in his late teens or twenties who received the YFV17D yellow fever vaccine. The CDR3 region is CASRAVRESDETQYF. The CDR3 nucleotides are TGTGCCAGCAGGGCAGTCAGGGAAAGCGATGAGACCCAGTACTTC.